A selection of T cell receptor beta chains follows, all from one sample in a study of blood T cell repertoires in COVID-19. Generated by immunoSEQ multiplex PCR, the TCRdb table keeps only in-frame clones and is missing some. The sample records roughly 250,000 clones, 82% being singletons. Sequenced sample: peripheral blood. Receptors were obtained from a woman aged 80 or over with active or convalescent COVID-19. Both conserved end residues are part of each CDR3. A D gene is named only where the DNA matches it firmly. The listing skips clone size in some rows; elsewhere it reads once, few, many or a size class.

V	size	D	J	CDR3	DNA
TRBV28	-	-	TRBJ1-1	CASSPPGSRYNTEAFF	TGTGCCAGCAGCCCCCCGGGTTCGCGCTACAACACTGAAGCTTTCTTT
TRBV2	-	TRBD1	TRBJ2-7	CATLRDRAAEQYF	TGTGCCACGCTCCGGGACAGGGCGGCCGAGCAGTACTTC
TRBV30	few	TRBD2	TRBJ2-3	CAWRFSGATQYF	TGTGCCTGGAGATTTAGCGGGGCTACGCAGTATTTT
TRBV30	-	TRBD1	TRBJ2-7	CAWSVGGTGSYEQYF	TGTGCCTGGAGTGTAGGGGGCACAGGATCCTACGAGCAGTACTTC
TRBV2	few	-	TRBJ1-2	CASSPEDYGYTF	TGTGCCAGCAGCCCCGAGGACTATGGCTACACCTTC
TRBV7-2	-	-	TRBJ1-5	CASSFQGTQPQHF	TGTGCCAGCAGCTTTCAGGGGACTCAGCCCCAGCATTTT
TRBV24-1	-	-	TRBJ2-1	CATSDHTLRSYNEQFF	TGTGCCACCAGTGATCATACACTAAGGTCCTACAATGAGCAGTTCTTC
TRBV14	-	TRBD1	TRBJ2-7	CASSQDLRTGGQSYEQYF	TGTGCCAGCAGCCAAGACTTACGAACAGGGGGACAATCCTACGAGCAGTACTTC
TRBV5-1	-	-	TRBJ2-3	CASSLVAGASLSDTQYF	TGCGCCAGCAGCTTGGTTGCAGGCGCCAGCCTCTCAGATACGCAGTATTTT
TRBV12-3/TRBV12-4	few	TRBD1	TRBJ2-7	CASSMGQTYEQYF	TGTGCCAGCAGTATGGGACAGACCTACGAGCAGTACTTC
TRBV28	-	-	TRBJ1-1	CASSFSNGGAFF	TGTGCCAGCAGTTTTTCAAACGGCGGAGCTTTCTTT
TRBV10-3	few	-	TRBJ1-3	CAISESTVLSGNTIYF	TGTGCCATCAGTGAGTCTACAGTGCTCTCTGGAAACACCATATATTTT
TRBV28	-	-	TRBJ1-5	CASSWGRGQPQHF	TGTGCCAGCAGTTGGGGTAGGGGCCAGCCCCAGCATTTT
TRBV9	-	-	TRBJ2-7	CASSVGSAGYGYEQYF	TGTGCCAGCAGCGTAGGTTCGGCAGGGTATGGCTACGAGCAGTACTTC
TRBV5-1	once	TRBD2	TRBJ2-3	CASRVGGSTDTQYF	TGCGCCAGCAGGGTGGGGGGGAGCACAGATACGCAGTATTTT
TRBV2	-	TRBD1	TRBJ1-5	CASSPRRGRNQPQHF	TGTGCCAGCAGCCCCCGCAGGGGGCGAAATCAGCCCCAGCATTTT
TRBV6-5	-	-	TRBJ1-3	CASSYSSQGAGNTIYF	TGTGCCAGCAGTTACTCGAGCCAAGGGGCTGGAAACACCATATATTTT
TRBV6-5	-	-	TRBJ2-3	CASRPSTDTQYF	TGTGCCAGCCGTCCCAGCACAGATACGCAGTATTTT
TRBV15	-	TRBD1	TRBJ1-4	CATSRAGTGGEKLFF	TGTGCCACCAGCAGAGCCGGGACAGGGGGTGAAAAACTGTTTTTT
TRBV10-2	-	TRBD1	TRBJ1-5	CASSESGQSLSNQPQHF	TGCGCCAGCAGTGAGTCGGGACAGAGCCTTAGCAATCAGCCCCAGCATTTT
TRBV6-5	-	-	TRBJ1-2	CASSREDGKIYGYTF	TGTGCCAGCAGTCGGGAGGACGGGAAGATCTATGGCTACACCTTC
TRBV28	-	-	TRBJ1-2	CASSTGGPNYGYTF	TGTGCCAGCAGTACGGGAGGGCCTAACTATGGCTACACCTTC
TRBV6-5	-	-	TRBJ1-4	CASRRTDGNEKLFF	TGTGCCAGCCGCCGGACAGACGGTAATGAAAAACTGTTTTTT
TRBV5-1	once	-	TRBJ2-3	CASSTGTFPPDTQYF	TGCGCCAGCAGCACCGGGACATTTCCCCCAGATACGCAGTATTTT
TRBV5-4	-	-	TRBJ2-2	CASSLIRGANTGELFF	TGTGCCAGCAGCTTGATACGGGGAGCGAACACCGGGGAGCTGTTTTTT
TRBV2	-	TRBD1	TRBJ1-6	CASSGGTGGNSPLHF	TGTGCCAGCAGCGGCGGGACAGGTGGGAATTCACCCCTCCACTTT
TRBV14	-	-	TRBJ2-5	CASSHHVSAQTQYF	TGTGCCAGCAGCCACCATGTAAGCGCGCAGACCCAGTACTTC
TRBV4-1	-	-	TRBJ2-7	CASSQASDSSYEQYF	TGCGCCAGCAGCCAAGCCTCCGACAGCTCCTACGAGCAGTACTTC
TRBV28	few	TRBD1	TRBJ1-1	CASSLAYRGYTEAFF	TGTGCCAGCAGTTTAGCTTACAGGGGGTACACTGAAGCTTTCTTT
TRBV5-1	-	TRBD2	TRBJ2-1	CASSPSGSSYNEQFF	TGCGCCAGCAGCCCTAGCGGTAGCTCCTACAATGAGCAGTTCTTC
TRBV15	-	-	TRBJ2-1	CATSRDLAHEQFF	TGTGCCACCAGCAGAGATTTGGCTCATGAGCAGTTCTTC
TRBV18	-	TRBD2	TRBJ2-5	CASSPRTSSQETQYF	TGTGCCAGCTCACCCCGGACTAGCAGTCAAGAGACCCAGTACTTC
TRBV5-1	-	TRBD2	TRBJ2-2	CASTSATNTGELFF	TGCGCCAGTACTAGCGCTACGAACACCGGGGAGCTGTTTTTT
TRBV6-5	-	-	TRBJ2-7	CASRLFSDEQYF	TGTGCCAGCCGGCTCTTTAGCGACGAGCAGTACTTC
TRBV15	-	-	TRBJ1-2	CATSRDPDSPYGYTF	TGTGCCACCAGCAGAGATCCAGACAGTCCGTATGGCTACACCTTC
TRBV3-1/TRBV3-2	-	TRBD1	TRBJ1-6	CASSPRGGGGNSPLHF	TGTGCCAGCAGCCCCAGAGGGGGCGGCGGGAATTCACCCCTCCACTTT
TRBV25-1	-	-	TRBJ2-2	CASRRTGELFF	TGTGCCAGCAGGAGGACCGGGGAGCTGTTTTTT
TRBV18	-	-	TRBJ1-5	CASSPTGIPRQPQHF	TGTGCCAGCTCACCCACAGGGATACCTCGTCAGCCCCAGCATTTT
TRBV19	-	TRBD1	TRBJ1-1	CASTAGGQLMNTEAFF	TGTGCCAGTACCGCGGGGGGACAGCTCATGAACACTGAAGCTTTCTTT
TRBV10-3	-	TRBD2	TRBJ2-1	CAISDSTSGGRLHSYNEQFF	TGTGCCATCAGTGACTCGACTAGCGGGGGCCGCCTTCACTCCTACAATGAGCAGTTCTTC
TRBV28	-	-	TRBJ2-3	CASSPNRGTDTQYF	TGTGCCAGCAGTCCCAACAGGGGCACAGATACGCAGTATTTT
TRBV27	-	-	TRBJ1-1	CASSLSRANTEAFF	TGTGCCAGCAGTTTATCGAGGGCGAACACTGAAGCTTTCTTT
TRBV7-8	-	TRBD2	TRBJ2-2	CASSGSGSRTGELFF	TGTGCCAGCAGCGGTAGCGGGAGCCGCACCGGGGAGCTGTTTTTT
TRBV5-1	-	TRBD2	TRBJ2-2	CASQLAGLNTGELFF	TGCGCCAGCCAACTAGCGGGGTTGAACACCGGGGAGCTGTTTTTT
TRBV29-1	-	TRBD1	TRBJ2-1	CSVHPRDRGHDEQFF	TGCAGCGTTCACCCTCGGGACAGGGGGCACGATGAGCAGTTCTTC
TRBV11-2	-	-	TRBJ1-5	CASSLDPGVNQPQHF	TGTGCCAGCAGCTTAGATCCAGGGGTCAATCAGCCCCAGCATTTT
TRBV30	-	TRBD1	TRBJ2-5	CAWSAQRTGSWEKKTQYF	TGTGCCTGGAGCGCTCAGAGGACAGGGTCTTGGGAAAAGAAGACCCAGTACTTC
TRBV6-6	-	-	TRBJ1-3	CASSSPDSAGNTIYF	TGTGCCAGCAGTTCCCCGGACTCGGCTGGAAACACCATATATTTT
TRBV7-2	-	-	TRBJ1-2	CASSLAVAYGYTF	TGTGCCAGCAGCTTAGCGGTGGCTTATGGCTACACCTTC